This T cell receptor beta chain was captured in a study of shared clonotypes between healthy human individuals. Study details: Three plates each covered CD4 naive and memory; CD8 naive two, CD8 memory one. The study, taken as a whole, reports: What naive subsets generally showed was a larger estimated richness than memory subsets showed.

CDR1 SGHNT and CDR2 YYREEE come from the germline V gene (reference sequence). The V end was cut by 0 bases, the J end by 1 base, with 13 bases between. CDR3 length: 16 residues. Some clones are missing from TCRdb's copy, which holds only in-frame ones; the method was immunoSEQ multiplex PCR. The sample holds 2,100,000 or so clones, almost 96% seen once. This clone was seen once. Its specificity is not known. The V call is TRBV5-4, the J call TRBJ1-2; a possible D gene is TRBD1 (6 bases). This clonotype was obtained from a man aged 18 to 30 in good health. Sequenced input: naive CD4+ T cells sorted from blood. Subset here: CD45RA+ positively selected. The CDR3 protein is CASSLDGTPSNYGYTF. As DNA, the CDR3 is TGTGCCAGCAGCTTGGATGGGACACCAAGTAACTATGGCTACACCTTC.